These 32 T cell receptor beta chains share one sample of origin, sequenced in a study of T-cell memory formation after mild COVID-19. In TCRdb, the 5' RACE reads were re-called with MiXCR into one record per CDR3 protein. The top ten clones hold under 15% of a sample with almost 550,000 distinct CDR3 sequences, approximately 20% of them seen once. Source material: PBMCs or a T cell subset sorted from them (not recorded which). These TCRs come from an adult woman who had mild COVID-19 (a few samples of this study predate the infection). Cell type and time point are not known.

This clonotype was seen once. This chain joins TRBV6-1 and TRBJ2-3, with D unresolved. The length of the CDR3 is 16 residues. CDR1 is MNHNS, CDR2 SASEGT, per germline. Trimming pared 6 bases from V and 1 base from J, leaving 17 bases between. The CDR3, as DNA: TGTGCCAGCAGCGCCTCCGATAGGCTCCGCACAGATACGCAGTATTTT. Protein product: CASSASDRLRTDTQYF.

The chain is built from TRBV29-1 and TRBJ2-7, with TRBD1 identical over 8 bases. The germline gives CDR1 SQVTM, CDR2 ANQGSEA. J was trimmed by 3 bases and V by 1 base; bases with no gene match: 2. The length of the CDR3 is 13 residues. The CDR3 reads CSVEGDRSYEQYF. The DNA for the CDR3 is TGCAGCGTTGAAGGGGACAGGAGCTACGAGCAGTACTTC.

This clonotype appeared a few times. CDR3 sequence (DNA): TGTGCCAGCAGCGAGGGGTGGACTGAAGCTTTCTTT. It encodes CASSEGWTEAFF. The chain recombines TRBV5-6 with TRBJ1-1, with a tentative D call TRBD1 (5 bases). The V end lost 4 bases, the J end lost 5 bases, and 9 bases lay between the germline ends. The CDR3 runs 12 residues. Germline CDR1 and CDR2: SGHDT and YYEEEE.

The CDR3 is CASSQSGVYEQYF. DNA of the CDR3: TGTGCCAGCAGCCAATCAGGGGTCTACGAGCAGTACTTC. J is TRBJ2-7 and V is TRBV13, with D perhaps TRBD1 (6 bases). This CDR3 is built from 13 residues. The germline gives CDR1 PRHDT, CDR2 FYEKMQ (reference sequence). V gave up 5 bases and J gave up 3 bases, with 11 bases separating them.

This clonotype was found a few times. The gene calls are TRBV24-1 and TRBJ1-5; D uncertain. CDR3 length equals 14 residues. Germline V gene data show CDR1 as KGHDR and CDR2 as SFDVKD. V gave up 1 base and J gave up 0 bases, with 3 bases separating them. CDR3 nucleotide sequence: TGTGCCACCAGTGATTTCGGTAGCAATCAGCCCCAGCATTTT. It encodes CATSDFGSNQPQHF.

The genes are TRBV29-1 and TRBJ1-2; D is possibly TRBD1 (6 bases). V gave up 4 bases and J gave up 0 bases, with 15 bases separating them. The CDR3 spans 15 residues. In germline, CDR1 is SQVTM, CDR2 ANQGSEA. CDR3 amino acids: CSVGSGTRANYGYTF. The CDR3, as DNA: TGCAGCGTTGGTTCAGGGACAAGAGCTAACTATGGCTACACCTTC.

This clonotype occurred a few times. The genes are TRBV6-1 and TRBJ1-5; D not certain. The CDR3 spans 14 residues. The V gene lost 1 base and the J gene lost 4 bases, with 8 bases spanning the gap. Looked up from germline, CDR1 is MNHNS and CDR2 is SASEGT. CDR3 sequence: CASSEDRRNQPQHF. CDR3 DNA: TGTGCCAGCAGTGAAGATCGAAGGAATCAGCCCCAGCATTTT.

This chain connects TRBV25-1 to TRBJ2-2; 9 nucleotides line up with TRBD1. The V gene end was trimmed by 3 bases and the J gene end by 8 bases; junction bases not matched to a gene: 7. The CDR3 runs to 15 residues. Germline CDR1 MGHDK, CDR2 SYGVNS. This CDR3 reads CASSDWDREVGELFF. The CDR3 DNA follows: TGTGCCAGCAGTGACTGGGACAGGGAGGTTGGGGAGCTGTTTTTT.

This clonotype was found once. The chain recombines TRBV4-2 with TRBJ2-4; no clear D. The CDR3 has 16 residues. Trimming took 4 bases from V and 1 from J, leaving 14 bases between them. Per germline, CDR1 LGHNA and CDR2 YNFKEQ. The CDR3 region is CASSLTYTFAKNIQYF. In nucleotides, the CDR3 is TGTGCCAGCAGCCTCACTTACACATTCGCCAAAAACATTCAGTACTTC.

This clonotype came up a few times. The V and J genes are TRBV20-1 and TRBJ1-2; D uncertain. CDR3 length: 17 residues. The germline V gene has CDR1 DFQATT and CDR2 SNEGSKA (reference sequence). V gave up 0 bases and J gave up 0 bases, with 17 bases separating them. The CDR3 loop reads CSARDMAQPLANYGYTF. The DNA for the CDR3 is TGCAGTGCTAGAGATATGGCTCAACCCCTCGCTAACTATGGCTACACCTTC.

This clonotype was counted a few times. The V and J genes are TRBV18 and TRBJ1-1; D possibly corresponds to TRBD1 (5 bases). The V and J ends lost 1 base and 1 base respectively, with 10 bases between them. Germline loops: CDR1 KGHSH, CDR2 LQKENI. The CDR3 extends over 15 amino acids. The CDR3 sequence is CASSPLPTGNTEAFF. The CDR3 bases are TGTGCCAGCTCACCACTGCCTACAGGGAACACTGAAGCTTTCTTT.

The chain couples TRBV6-1 to TRBJ1-1, with D uncertain. CDR3 length equals 10 residues. Germline V gene data show CDR1 as MNHNS and CDR2 as SASEGT. The V end was cut by 7 bases, the J end by 6 bases, with 6 bases between. The CDR3 protein is CASMGSEAFF. The CDR3 nucleotides read TGTGCCAGCATGGGCTCTGAAGCTTTCTTT.

This clonotype was detected a few times. The chain couples TRBV20-1 to TRBJ2-3, with 8 positions matching TRBD1. Germline V gene lookup returns CDR1 DFQATT and CDR2 SNEGSKA (reference sequence). This CDR3 contains 15 residues. The ends lost 3 bases at V and 4 bases at J; junction bases unmatched: 9. Here the CDR3 reads CSASSVQGASDTQYF. CDR3 coding DNA: TGCAGTGCTAGTTCCGTCCAGGGGGCGTCAGATACGCAGTATTTT.

The chain combines TRBV9 with TRBJ2-2; 7 bases fit TRBD1. The V gene's germline CDR1 is SGDLS and CDR2 YYNGEE. The V gene end was trimmed by 3 bases and the J gene end by 4 bases; junction bases not matched to a gene: 12. This CDR3 spans 17 amino acids. CDR3 nucleotide sequence: TGTGCCAGCAGCGCCGGGGACAGTTTACGAGGCACCGGGGAGCTGTTTTTT. It translates to CASSAGDSLRGTGELFF.

This clonotype was seen only a few times. This chain uses TRBV24-1 with TRBJ2-5, with D possibly TRBD2 on 7 matching bases. Deletions cut 4 bases from V and 1 base from J, with 15 bases between. Germline CDR1 is KGHDR and CDR2 is SFDVKD. CDR3 length: 16 amino acids. The CDR3 spells CATSEGGGGLQETQYF. The CDR3, as DNA: TGTGCCACCAGTGAGGGAGGGGGAGGGCTCCAAGAGACCCAGTACTTC.

The chain couples TRBV5-1 to TRBJ2-5; 9 bases are a match to TRBD2. Germline values: CDR1 SGHRS, CDR2 YFSETQ. J lost 1 base, V lost 4 bases, and 2 bases had no gene match. The CDR3 runs to 14 residues. The CDR3 bases are TGCGCCAGCAGCAAGACTAGCGGCCAAGAGACCCAGTACTTC. Amino acids: CASSKTSGQETQYF. Using reference TRBV5-1 and TRBJ2-5 for the parts outside the CDR3, the full variable domain is KAGVTQTPRYLIKTRGQQVTLSCSPISGHRSVSWYQQTPGQGLQFLFEYFSETQRNKGNFPGRFSGRQFSNSRSEMNVSTLELGDSALYLCASSKTSGQETQYFGPGTRLLVL.

This chain uses TRBV7-3 with TRBJ2-1, with a possible D match to TRBD1 (5 bases). V was shortened by 3 bases and J by 7 bases, with 13 bases between the two germline ends. The CDR3 is 14 residues long. CDR1 is SGHTA and CDR2 is FQGTGA in the germline V gene. The CDR3 protein is CASSLLAGPNEQFF. The CDR3 bases are TGTGCCAGCAGCTTGCTCGCAGGGCCGAATGAGCAGTTCTTC.

This clonotype turned up a few times. The rearrangement uses TRBV6-2 or TRBV6-3 and TRBJ1-6; weak D call: TRBD1 (5 bases). The CDR3 totals 15 residues. V lost 6 bases and J 8 bases, leaving 17 bases between the germline ends. Germline values: CDR1 MNHEY, CDR2 SVGEGT. CDR3 sequence: CASRRDGWEDSPLHF. The DNA of the CDR3 is TGTGCCAGCAGGAGGGACGGCTGGGAGGATTCACCCCTCCACTTT.

The sample holds a few counts of this clonotype. The chain recombines TRBV4-2 with TRBJ2-5; tentative D call: TRBD2 (5 bases). Trimming took off 4 bases at V and 2 bases at J, with 14 bases between the two ends. This CDR3 contains 15 residues. In germline, CDR1 is LGHNA, CDR2 YNFKEQ. CDR3 region: CASSRHRGAQETQYF. The DNA of the CDR3 is TGTGCCAGCAGCCGCCACCGGGGTGCTCAAGAGACCCAGTACTTC.

The gene calls are TRBV29-1 and TRBJ1-5; weak D call: TRBD1 (5 bases). The CDR3 is 13 residues long. In germline, CDR1 is SQVTM, CDR2 ANQGSEA. The germline V and J ends were trimmed by 6 bases and 2 bases, with 11 bases remaining between them. This CDR3 reads CSVYQGGNQPQHF. The CDR3 coding sequence is TGCAGCGTATACCAGGGCGGCAATCAGCCCCAGCATTTT.

DNA for the CDR3: TGTGCCAGCAGCCCGCGGACCGATACCGCCTACGAGCAGTACTTC. Translated, it gives CASSPRTDTAYEQYF. J is TRBJ2-7 and V is TRBV9; no clear D. CDR1 is SGDLS, CDR2 YYNGEE, per germline. Trimming removed 4 bases from V and 2 bases from J, with 16 bases in between. This CDR3 spans 15 amino acids. Filled out from reference TRBV9 and TRBJ2-7, the complete variable domain reads DSGVTQTPKHLITATGQRVTLRCSPRSGDLSVYWYQQSLDQGLQFLIQYYNGEERAKGNILERFSAQQFPDLHSELNLSSLELGDSALYFCASSPRTDTAYEQYFGPGTRLTVT.

J is TRBJ2-7 and V is TRBV7-2, with 7 bases that match TRBD1. Trimming cost V 5 bases and J 6 bases; bases outside gene matches: 10. Per the germline V gene, CDR1 is SGHTA and CDR2 is FQGNSA. The CDR3 sequence is 14 residues long. The CDR3 is CASSPRGGSREQYF. The CDR3, as DNA: TGTGCCAGCAGCCCCCGAGGGGGCTCGCGCGAGCAGTACTTC.

This clonotype appeared a few times. V gene TRBV5-1 combines with J gene TRBJ2-1; unclear D gene. CDR1 SGHRS and CDR2 YFSETQ come from the germline V gene. This CDR3 is 13 amino acids long. The germline V and J ends were trimmed by 5 bases and 5 bases, with 11 bases remaining between them. DNA of the CDR3: TGCGCCAGCAGGTCCCGAACAGACAATGAGCAGTTCTTC. Translation gives CASRSRTDNEQFF.

This CDR3 reads CASRPGTGVNNEQFF. The CDR3 bases are TGTGCCAGCAGGCCCGGGACAGGGGTCAACAATGAGCAGTTCTTC. The chain employs TRBV6-5 and TRBJ2-1, with 10 positions matching TRBD1. With V trimmed by 6 bases and J by 5 bases, 7 bases remained unmatched. The germline V gene encodes CDR1 MNHEY and CDR2 SVGAGI. The CDR3 runs to 15 residues.

In this sample, this clonotype turned up a few times. The CDR3 reads CATSDPLAEQETQYF. The CDR3 DNA reads as TGTGCCACCAGTGATCCACTAGCGGAGCAAGAGACCCAGTACTTC. The V and J genes are TRBV24-1 and TRBJ2-5; 8 bases are a match to TRBD2. The CDR3 contains 15 residues. V was clipped by 3 bases and J by 2 bases; unmatched bases: 4. The germline V gene has CDR1 KGHDR and CDR2 SFDVKD.

This clonotype was detected only a few times. The chain joins TRBV5-1 to TRBJ2-7; 9 bases agree with TRBD2. Germline-derived CDR1 and CDR2 are SGHRS and YFSETQ. This CDR3 region has 15 residues. V dropped 7 bases and J dropped 6; count of bases not matched to a gene: 14. Written as DNA, the CDR3 is TGCGCCAGCCGGATGCCTCTAGCGGGGAGGGGCGAGCAGTACTTC. It encodes CASRMPLAGRGEQYF.

This clonotype has more than one count but fewer than ten. The V and J genes are TRBV29-1 and TRBJ1-1; D gene unclear. CDR1 is SQVTM and CDR2 is ANQGSEA in the germline V gene. The CDR3 has 13 residues. Trimming pared 5 bases from V and 0 bases from J, leaving 10 bases between. The chain's CDR3 is CSVRLGMNTEAFF. CDR3 coding DNA: TGCAGCGTTAGACTCGGCATGAACACTGAAGCTTTCTTT.

This sequence joins TRBV19 and TRBJ2-1; TRBD2 matches 12 bases. In germline, CDR1 is LNHDA, CDR2 SQIVND (reference sequence). The CDR3 sequence is 14 residues long. Germline trimming cut 8 bases from V and 6 bases from J; bases unmatched to any gene: 5. The CDR3 here is CASGLAGNVNEQFF. The CDR3 bases are TGTGCCAGTGGACTAGCGGGAAATGTCAATGAGCAGTTCTTC. The full variable domain, completed using reference TRBV19 and TRBJ2-1, is DGGITQSPKYLFRKEGQNVTLSCEQNLNHDAMYWYRQDPGQGLRLIYYSQIVNDFQKGDIAEGYSVSREKKESFPLTVTSAQKNPTAFYLCASGLAGNVNEQFFGPGTRLTVL.

Written as DNA, the CDR3 is TGTGCCAGCAGGGCAGGGAGTCTATACACTGAAGCTTTCTTT. Translated, it gives CASRAGSLYTEAFF. The chain is built from TRBV12-3 or TRBV12-4 and TRBJ1-1, with D perhaps TRBD1 (5 bases). This CDR3 contains 14 residues. Trimming pared 6 bases from V and 3 bases from J, leaving 14 bases between.

The J gene is TRBJ2-1, the V gene TRBV5-4, with 7 bases aligning to TRBD1. V shed 3 bases, J shed 7 bases, and the junction held 10 bases outside the gene matches. CDR1 and CDR2 (germline): SGHNT, YYREEE (reference sequence). This CDR3 has 15 amino acids. CDR3 in amino acids: CASSYNRGVGNEQFF. The CDR3 DNA sequence: TGTGCCAGCAGCTATAACAGGGGCGTAGGGAATGAGCAGTTCTTC.

This clonotype has only a few counts. The genes are TRBV6-5 and TRBJ2-2; TRBD1 is a possible D gene (6 bases). The CDR3 sequence is 15 residues long. Trimming removed 2 bases at V and 2 bases at J, with 9 bases between. Germline V CDR1 and CDR2: MNHEY, SVGAGI. The CDR3 sequence: CASSYGDTNTGELFF. The CDR3 bases are TGTGCCAGCAGTTACGGGGACACCAACACCGGGGAGCTGTTTTTT.

The chain joins TRBV20-1 to TRBJ2-7; 14 bases map to TRBD2. V shed 3 bases and J 3 bases; nucleotides not matched to a gene: 4. Looked up from germline, CDR1 is DFQATT and CDR2 is SNEGSKA (reference sequence). The CDR3 has 15 amino acids. This CDR3 reads CSASLGLAGVYEQYF. CDR3 nucleotide sequence: TGCAGTGCTAGCTTGGGACTAGCGGGAGTCTACGAGCAGTACTTC.